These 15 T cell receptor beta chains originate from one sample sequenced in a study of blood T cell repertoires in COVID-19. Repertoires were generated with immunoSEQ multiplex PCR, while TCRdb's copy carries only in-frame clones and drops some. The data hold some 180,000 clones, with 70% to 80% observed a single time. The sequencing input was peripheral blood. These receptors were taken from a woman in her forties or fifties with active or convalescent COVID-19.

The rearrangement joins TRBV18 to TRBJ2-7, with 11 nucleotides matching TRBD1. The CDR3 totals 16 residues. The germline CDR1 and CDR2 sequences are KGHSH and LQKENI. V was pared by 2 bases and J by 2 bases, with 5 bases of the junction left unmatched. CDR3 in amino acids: CASSPVGTGGTYEQYF. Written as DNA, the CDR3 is TGTGCCAGCTCACCAGTGGGGACAGGGGGTACCTACGAGCAGTACTTC. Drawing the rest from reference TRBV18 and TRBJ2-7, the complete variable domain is NAGVMQNPRHLVRRRGQEARLRCSPMKGHSHVYWYRQLPEEGLKFMVYLQKENIIDESGMPKERFSAEFPKEGPSILRIQQVVRGDSAAYFCASSPVGTGGTYEQYFGPGTRLTVT.

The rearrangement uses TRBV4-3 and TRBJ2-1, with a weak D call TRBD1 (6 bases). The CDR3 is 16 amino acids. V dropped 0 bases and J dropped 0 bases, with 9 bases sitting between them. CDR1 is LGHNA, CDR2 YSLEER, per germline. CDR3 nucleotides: TGCGCCAGCAGCCAAGATCTAGGGGGCTCCTACAATGAGCAGTTCTTC. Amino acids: CASSQDLGGSYNEQFF.

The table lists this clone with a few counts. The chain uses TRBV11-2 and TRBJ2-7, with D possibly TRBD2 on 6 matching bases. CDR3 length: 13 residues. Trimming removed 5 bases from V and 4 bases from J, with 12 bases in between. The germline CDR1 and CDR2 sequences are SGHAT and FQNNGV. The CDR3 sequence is CASSPGRIYEQYF. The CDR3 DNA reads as TGTGCCAGCAGCCCAGGGAGGATATACGAGCAGTACTTC. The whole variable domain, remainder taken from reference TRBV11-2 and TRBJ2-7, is EAGVAQSPRYKIIEKRQSVAFWCNPISGHATLYWYQQILGQGPKLLIQFQNNGVVDDSQLPKDRFSAERLKGVDSTLKIQPAKLEDSAVYLCASSPGRIYEQYFGPGTRLTVT.

CDR3: CAWSVLSGQVYGYTF. CDR3 bases: TGTGCCTGGAGTGTATTATCGGGACAGGTCTATGGCTACACCTTC. The V gene is TRBV30, the J gene TRBJ1-2; TRBD1 agrees at 8 bases. The CDR3 is 15 residues long. Germline CDR1 reads GTSNPN; CDR2 reads SVGIG (reference sequence). V trimming: 0 bases; J trimming: 4 bases; junction bases outside the gene matches: 7.

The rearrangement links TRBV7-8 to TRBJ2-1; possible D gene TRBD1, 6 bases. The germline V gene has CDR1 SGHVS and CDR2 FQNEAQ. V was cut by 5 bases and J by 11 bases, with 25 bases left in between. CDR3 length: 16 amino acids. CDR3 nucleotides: TGTGCCAGCAGCCCCACTATTCGTGGGGGCGAATCAAAGCAGTTCTTC. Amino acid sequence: CASSPTIRGGESKQFF.

Here the CDR3 DNA reads TGTGCCAGCAGTTCCGGGACAGGGGCCCACGAGCAGTACTTC. It translates to CASSSGTGAHEQYF. The chain is built from TRBV5-6 and TRBJ2-7; 10 bases align to TRBD1. Per the germline V gene, CDR1 is SGHDT and CDR2 is YYEEEE. The junction had 7 bases not matched to a gene; V was cut back by 5 bases and J by 5 bases. The CDR3 runs 14 residues.

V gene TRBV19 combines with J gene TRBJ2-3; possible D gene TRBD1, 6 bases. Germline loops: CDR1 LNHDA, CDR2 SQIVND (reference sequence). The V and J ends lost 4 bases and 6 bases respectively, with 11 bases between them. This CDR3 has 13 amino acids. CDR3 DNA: TGTGCCAGTAGTACTAACAGGGTCGATACGCAGTATTTT. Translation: CASSTNRVDTQYF.

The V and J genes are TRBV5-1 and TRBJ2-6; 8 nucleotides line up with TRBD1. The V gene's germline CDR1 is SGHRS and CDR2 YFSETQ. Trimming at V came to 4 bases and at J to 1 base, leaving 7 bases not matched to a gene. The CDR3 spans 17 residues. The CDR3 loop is CASSKGQGKSGANVLTF. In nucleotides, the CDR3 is TGCGCCAGCAGCAAAGGACAGGGTAAATCTGGGGCCAACGTCCTGACTTTC. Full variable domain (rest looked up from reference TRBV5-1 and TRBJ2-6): KAGVTQTPRYLIKTRGQQVTLSCSPISGHRSVSWYQQTPGQGLQFLFEYFSETQRNKGNFPGRFSGRQFSNSRSEMNVSTLELGDSALYLCASSKGQGKSGANVLTFGAGSRLTVL.

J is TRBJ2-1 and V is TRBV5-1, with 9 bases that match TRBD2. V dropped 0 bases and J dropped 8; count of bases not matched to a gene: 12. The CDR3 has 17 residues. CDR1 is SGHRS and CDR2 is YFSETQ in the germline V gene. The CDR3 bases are TGCGCCAGCAGCTTGGCCACGACTAGCGGTATTGGGGATGAGCAGTTCTTC. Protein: CASSLATTSGIGDEQFF.

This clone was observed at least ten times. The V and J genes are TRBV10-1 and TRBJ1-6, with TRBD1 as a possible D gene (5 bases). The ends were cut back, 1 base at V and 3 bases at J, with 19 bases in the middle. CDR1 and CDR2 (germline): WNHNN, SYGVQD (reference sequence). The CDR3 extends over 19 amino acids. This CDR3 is CASSEWRRGARCYNSPLHF. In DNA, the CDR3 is TGCGCCAGCAGTGAGTGGAGGAGGGGAGCCCGCTGCTATAATTCACCCCTCCACTTT.

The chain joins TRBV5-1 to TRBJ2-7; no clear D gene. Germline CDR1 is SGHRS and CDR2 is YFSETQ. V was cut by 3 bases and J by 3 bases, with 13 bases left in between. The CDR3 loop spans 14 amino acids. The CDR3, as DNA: TGCGCCAGCAGCTCGCTCCGGAGTGGCTACGAGCAGTACTTC. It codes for CASSSLRSGYEQYF. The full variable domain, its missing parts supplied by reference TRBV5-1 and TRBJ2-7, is KAGVTQTPRYLIKTRGQQVTLSCSPISGHRSVSWYQQTPGQGLQFLFEYFSETQRNKGNFPGRFSGRQFSNSRSEMNVSTLELGDSALYLCASSSLRSGYEQYFGPGTRLTVT.

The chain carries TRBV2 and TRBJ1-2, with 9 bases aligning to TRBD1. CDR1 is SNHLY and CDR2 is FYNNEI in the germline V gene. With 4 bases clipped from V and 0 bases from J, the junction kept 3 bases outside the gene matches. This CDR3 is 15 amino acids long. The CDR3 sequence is CASSGDRETNYGYTF. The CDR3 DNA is TGTGCCAGCAGTGGGGACAGGGAGACTAACTATGGCTACACCTTC.

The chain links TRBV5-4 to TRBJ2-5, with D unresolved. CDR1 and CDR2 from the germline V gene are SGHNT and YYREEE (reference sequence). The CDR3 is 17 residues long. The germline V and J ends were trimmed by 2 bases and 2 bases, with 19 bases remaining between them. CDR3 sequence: CASSLKAGPHTQETQYF. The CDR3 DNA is TGTGCCAGCAGCTTAAAAGCAGGCCCTCACACTCAAGAGACCCAGTACTTC.

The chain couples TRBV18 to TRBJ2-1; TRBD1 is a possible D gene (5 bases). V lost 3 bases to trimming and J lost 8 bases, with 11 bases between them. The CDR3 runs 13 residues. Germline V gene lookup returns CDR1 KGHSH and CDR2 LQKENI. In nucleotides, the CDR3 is TGTGCCAGCTCACCTATAAGGGGCGATGAGCAGTTCTTC. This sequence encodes CASSPIRGDEQFF.

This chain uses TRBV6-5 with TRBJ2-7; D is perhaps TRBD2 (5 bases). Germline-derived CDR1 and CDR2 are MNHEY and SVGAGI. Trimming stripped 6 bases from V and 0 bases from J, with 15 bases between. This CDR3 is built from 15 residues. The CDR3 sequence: CASSTGGLASYEQYF. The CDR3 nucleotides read TGTGCCAGCAGCACGGGCGGGCTCGCCTCCTACGAGCAGTACTTC.